A selection of T cell receptor beta chains follows, all from one sample in a study of cytotoxic CD8 clonotypes in ibrutinib-treated CLL. The table came from immunoSEQ multiplex PCR; TCRdb's copy has only in-frame clones and leaves some out. This sample yields hundreds of thousands of clones, of which roughly 67% are seen a single time; just under 6.5% belongs to the top ten. The sequences come from PBMCs, collected after 36 months of ibrutinib treatment. The receptors stem from a human donor with chronic lymphocytic leukemia. CDR3s include the opening cysteine and the closing phenylalanine or tryptophan. The order of the fields is V gene, CDR3 protein.

v_gene: TRBV19
CDR3aa: CASSPGGRVGYTF

v_gene: TRBV5-1
CDR3aa: CASSLGVSGFPRETQYF

v_gene: TRBV4-3
CDR3aa: CASSHDLRLAGVFEQYF

v_gene: TRBV27
CDR3aa: CASSSDRASIQPQHF

v_gene: TRBV7-6
CDR3aa: CASSLGGDGQPQHF

v_gene: TRBV6-5
CDR3aa: CASSYSRGQAPLHF

v_gene: TRBV4-1
CDR3aa: CASSRDRGLSDTQYF

v_gene: TRBV6-5
CDR3aa: CASTRAGFSYNEQFF

v_gene: TRBV4-1
CDR3aa: CASSPHGGVEAFF

v_gene: TRBV5-1
CDR3aa: CASSLAGLVGTRGYGYTF

v_gene: TRBV7-2
CDR3aa: CASSLDRVRTEAFF

v_gene: TRBV19
CDR3aa: CASSDEREGPPEQFF

v_gene: TRBV7-9
CDR3aa: CASKPQSLTSGSGADTQYF

v_gene: TRBV4-1
CDR3aa: CASSQWTSGRYNEQFF

v_gene: TRBV7-2
CDR3aa: CASSPQETQYF

v_gene: TRBV19
CDR3aa: CASRNHGYIQYF

v_gene: TRBV9
CDR3aa: CASSPQTGSMNTEAFF

v_gene: TRBV29-1
CDR3aa: CSVGGPLNTEAFF

v_gene: TRBV7-9
CDR3aa: CASSEGLTKATYEQYF

v_gene: TRBV9
CDR3aa: CASSVEGDTQYF

v_gene: TRBV7-2
CDR3aa: CASSLAGGPGEQYF

v_gene: TRBV6-4
CDR3aa: CASSDQGASSTDTQYF

v_gene: TRBV29-1
CDR3aa: CSARWGTPGTQYF

v_gene: TRBV6-5
CDR3aa: CASSQGRTNTEAFF

v_gene: TRBV6-1
CDR3aa: CASTWTGDGYTF

v_gene: TRBV4-3
CDR3aa: CASSQDSSSNYGYTF

v_gene: TRBV27
CDR3aa: CASSPHAGFTYEQYF

v_gene: TRBV29-1
CDR3aa: CSVVKGARNYGYTF

v_gene: TRBV19
CDR3aa: CASGRGSSYNEQFF

v_gene: TRBV19
CDR3aa: CASSPTLLRGYGYTF

v_gene: TRBV7-2
CDR3aa: CASSLGDLGYQETQYF

v_gene: TRBV27
CDR3aa: CASFRGGEQYF

v_gene: TRBV18
CDR3aa: CASSPPGAGMNTEAFF

v_gene: TRBV5-3
CDR3aa: CARSPKTGRDGDEQYF

v_gene: TRBV6-5
CDR3aa: CASSSLAGGRYEQYF

v_gene: TRBV6-1
CDR3aa: CASSRERNSPLHF

v_gene: TRBV9
CDR3aa: CASSGGLAVTDMQYF

v_gene: TRBV7-2
CDR3aa: CASSLVVGGETQYF

v_gene: TRBV9
CDR3aa: CASSVEGGTWIYEQYF

v_gene: TRBV7-9
CDR3aa: CASSIGGIGGYTF

v_gene: TRBV5-1
CDR3aa: CASTGQGSSYNEQFF

v_gene: TRBV5-1
CDR3aa: CASSLGTANYGYTF